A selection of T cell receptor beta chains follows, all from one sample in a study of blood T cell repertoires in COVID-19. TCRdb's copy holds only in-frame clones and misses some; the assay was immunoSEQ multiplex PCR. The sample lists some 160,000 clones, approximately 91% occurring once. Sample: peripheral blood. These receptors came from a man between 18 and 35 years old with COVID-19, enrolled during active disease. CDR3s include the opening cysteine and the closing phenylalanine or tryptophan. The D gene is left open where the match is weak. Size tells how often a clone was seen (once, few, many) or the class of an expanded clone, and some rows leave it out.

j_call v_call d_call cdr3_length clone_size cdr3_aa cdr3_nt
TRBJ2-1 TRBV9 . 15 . CASSAGMDHYNEQFF TGTGCCAGCAGCGCGGGGATGGATCATTACAATGAGCAGTTCTTC
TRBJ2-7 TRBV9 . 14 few CASSVGGLSGEQYF TGTGCCAGCAGCGTAGGAGGGCTTAGCGGCGAGCAGTACTTC
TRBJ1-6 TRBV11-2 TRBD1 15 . CASSPLTGKNSPLHF TGTGCCAGCAGCCCCCTGACAGGGAAGAATTCACCCCTCCACTTT
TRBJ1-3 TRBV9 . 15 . CASSPTGDSGNTIYF TGTGCCAGCAGCCCGACAGGCGACTCTGGAAACACCATATATTTT
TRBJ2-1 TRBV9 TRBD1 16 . CASSGGQGSSYNEQFF TGTGCCAGCAGCGGGGGACAGGGGAGCTCCTACAATGAGCAGTTCTTC
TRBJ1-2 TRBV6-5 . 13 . CASSTRELRGYTF TGTGCCAGCAGTACCAGGGAATTGAGGGGCTACACCTTC
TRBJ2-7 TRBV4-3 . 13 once CASSHSPGVEQYF TGCGCCAGCAGCCACAGCCCAGGGGTCGAGCAGTACTTC
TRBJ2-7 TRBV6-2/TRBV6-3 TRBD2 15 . CASSFPLAESYEQYF TGTGCCAGCAGTTTCCCACTAGCGGAGAGCTACGAGCAGTACTTC
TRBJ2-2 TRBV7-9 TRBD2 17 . CASSLSGGPWSTGELFF TGTGCCAGCAGCTTATCGGGAGGGCCTTGGAGCACCGGGGAGCTGTTTTTT
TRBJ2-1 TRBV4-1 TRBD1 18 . CASSQERLLTGAYNEQFF TGCGCCAGCAGCCAAGAGCGGCTTCTGACAGGGGCGTACAATGAGCAGTTCTTC
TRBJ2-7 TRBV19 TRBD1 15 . CASSFGQGTSYEQYF TGTGCCAGTAGTTTCGGACAGGGGACCTCCTACGAGCAGTACTTC
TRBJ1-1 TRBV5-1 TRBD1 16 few CASSPRQGAMNTEAFF TGCGCCAGCAGTCCCAGACAGGGGGCGATGAACACTGAAGCTTTCTTT